These T cell receptor beta chains were read from a single sample in a study of cytomegalovirus exposure and HLA in healthy donors. The repertoire was sequenced with immunoSEQ multiplex PCR; TCRdb's copy has only in-frame clones and lacks some. The sample has 160,000 or so clones, approximately 80% seen once. Sequenced material: PBMCs. The receptor source for this set is a man younger than 45 in good health and CMV-seropositive. The CDR3 runs from the conserved cysteine through the conserved F or W. The D gene is left open where the match is weak. A row's size may be missing; if present it is once, few, many or a size class.

TRBV5-6	TRBD2	TRBJ2-5	NA	CASVAGRQETQYF	TGTGCCAGCGTAGCGGGGAGACAAGAGACCCAGTACTTC
TRBV6-1	TRBD2	TRBJ2-5	NA	CASSTTSGGGETQYF	TGTGCCAGCAGTACGACTAGCGGGGGGGGAGAGACCCAGTACTTC
TRBV5-1	TRBD1	TRBJ1-2	few	CASSQTGVGYGYTF	TGCGCCAGCAGCCAAACAGGGGTTGGCTATGGCTACACCTTC
TRBV5-5	TRBD2	TRBJ2-7	few	CASSLIGREEYF	TGTGCCAGCAGCTTGATCGGGAGGGAGGAGTACTTC
TRBV7-8	TRBD1	TRBJ1-6	NA	CASSLAPGTGVSPLHF	TGTGCCAGCAGCTTAGCCCCCGGGACAGGGGTTTCACCCCTCCACTTT
TRBV4-1	TRBD1	TRBJ1-2	NA	CASSHPGTVYGYTF	TGCGCCAGCAGCCACCCCGGGACAGTCTATGGCTACACCTTC
TRBV15	NA	TRBJ1-1	NA	CATSTGGDNTEAFF	TGTGCCACCAGCACCGGCGGCGACAACACTGAAGCTTTCTTT
TRBV29-1	NA	TRBJ1-4	NA	CSVVLGGIANEKLFF	TGCAGCGTTGTATTGGGGGGAATCGCTAATGAAAAACTGTTTTTT
TRBV4-1	TRBD2	TRBJ2-7	NA	CASSHFGGGNEQYF	TGCGCCAGCAGCCATTTCGGGGGGGGGAACGAGCAGTACTTC
TRBV6-1	TRBD1	TRBJ1-1	NA	CASLLRQGNTEAFF	TGTGCCAGCCTCCTCCGACAGGGGAACACTGAAGCTTTCTTT
TRBV15	TRBD2	TRBJ2-5	NA	CATSPSGGVQETQYF	TGTGCCACTTCCCCTAGCGGGGGGGTACAAGAGACCCAGTACTTC
TRBV30	TRBD1	TRBJ1-3	NA	CAWGQGASSGNTIYF	TGTGCCTGGGGACAGGGGGCTAGCTCTGGAAACACCATATATTTT
TRBV30	NA	TRBJ2-2	NA	CAWRWTADTGELFF	TGTGCCTGGAGATGGACAGCAGACACCGGGGAGCTGTTTTTT
TRBV5-1	TRBD1	TRBJ2-7	NA	CASSLSGTGGRDEQYF	TGCGCCAGCAGCTTGAGCGGGACAGGGGGCCGCGACGAGCAGTACTTC
TRBV5-4	TRBD2	TRBJ2-7	once	CASSLAGGPYEQYF	TGTGCCAGCAGCCTAGCGGGGGGGCCCTACGAGCAGTACTTC
TRBV15	NA	TRBJ2-7	NA	CATSGGLSSYEQYF	TGTGCCACCAGCGGAGGACTGAGCTCCTACGAGCAGTACTTC
TRBV7-2	TRBD1	TRBJ2-5	NA	CASRAGGETQYF	TGTGCCAGCAGGGCAGGGGGTGAGACCCAGTACTTC
TRBV7-9	NA	TRBJ2-5	NA	CASSLGTGNLETQYF	TGTGCCAGCAGCTTAGGGACGGGAAATTTGGAGACCCAGTACTTC
TRBV5-8	TRBD2	TRBJ2-5	NA	CASSLTSGGTQYF	TGTGCCAGCAGCTTGACTAGCGGGGGGACCCAGTACTTC
TRBV7-2	NA	TRBJ2-7	few	CASSSGTRTYEQYF	TGTGCCAGCAGCTCAGGGACAAGGACCTACGAGCAGTACTTC
TRBV30	NA	TRBJ1-1	NA	CAWNRGGSKNTEAFF	TGTGCCTGGAACCGGGGGGGATCAAAGAACACTGAAGCTTTCTTT
TRBV19	TRBD1	TRBJ1-2	NA	CASSMRQGAELHTF	TGTGCCAGTAGTATGCGACAGGGGGCGGAACTCCACACCTTC
TRBV7-9	NA	TRBJ1-2	once	CASSLPGDYGYTF	TGTGCCAGCAGCTTACCCGGGGACTATGGCTACACCTTC
TRBV14	NA	TRBJ2-1	NA	CASSQVPSLSYNEQFF	TGTGCCAGCAGCCAAGTTCCTAGCCTGTCCTACAATGAGCAGTTCTTC
TRBV6-5	NA	TRBJ1-2	NA	CASSTLGRAYGYTF	TGTGCCAGCAGCACCCTGGGGAGGGCCTATGGCTACACCTTC
TRBV27	TRBD1	TRBJ2-7	NA	CASSRGQGSYEQYF	TGTGCCAGCAGTCGAGGACAGGGGTCCTACGAGCAGTACTTC
TRBV2	TRBD1	TRBJ1-5	NA	CASSENLQGQPQHF	TGTGCCAGCAGTGAAAATTTACAGGGGCAGCCCCAGCATTTT
TRBV5-4	TRBD2	TRBJ2-5	NA	CASTPPGGGSRSQYF	TGTGCCAGCACCCCCCCCGGCGGGGGGTCTCGGTCCCAGTACTTC
TRBV11-1	NA	TRBJ1-5	NA	CASSFSSNQPQHF	TGTGCCAGCAGCTTTTCAAGCAATCAGCCCCAGCATTTT
TRBV5-1	TRBD1	TRBJ2-7	NA	CASRPDRVEQYF	TGCGCCAGCAGACCCGACAGGGTCGAGCAGTACTTC
TRBV5-8	TRBD1	TRBJ1-5	NA	CASSLGQGHQPQHF	TGTGCCAGCAGCCTGGGACAGGGGCATCAGCCCCAGCATTTT
TRBV10-2	TRBD1	TRBJ1-2	NA	CASSEAGGNYGYTF	TGCGCCAGCAGTGAAGCAGGGGGCAACTATGGCTACACCTTC
TRBV5-1	NA	TRBJ2-7	NA	CASSQIQGSYEQYF	TGCGCCAGCAGCCAGATACAGGGTTCCTACGAGCAGTACTTC
TRBV28	NA	TRBJ1-1	NA	CASSPSRAEAFF	TGTGCCAGCAGCCCGTCTCGCGCTGAAGCTTTCTTT